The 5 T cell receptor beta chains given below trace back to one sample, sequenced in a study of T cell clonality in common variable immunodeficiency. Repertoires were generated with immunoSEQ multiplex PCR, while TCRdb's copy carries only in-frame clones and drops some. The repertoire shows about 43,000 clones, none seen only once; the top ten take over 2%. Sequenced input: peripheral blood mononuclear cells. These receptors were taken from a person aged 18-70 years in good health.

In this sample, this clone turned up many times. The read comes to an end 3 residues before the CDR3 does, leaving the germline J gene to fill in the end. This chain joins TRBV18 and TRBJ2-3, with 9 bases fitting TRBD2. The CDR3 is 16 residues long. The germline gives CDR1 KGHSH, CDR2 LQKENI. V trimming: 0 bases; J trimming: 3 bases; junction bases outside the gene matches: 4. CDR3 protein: CASSPPLAGKTDTQYF. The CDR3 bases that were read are TGTGCCAGCTCACCACCGCTAGCGGGAAAGACAGATACG.

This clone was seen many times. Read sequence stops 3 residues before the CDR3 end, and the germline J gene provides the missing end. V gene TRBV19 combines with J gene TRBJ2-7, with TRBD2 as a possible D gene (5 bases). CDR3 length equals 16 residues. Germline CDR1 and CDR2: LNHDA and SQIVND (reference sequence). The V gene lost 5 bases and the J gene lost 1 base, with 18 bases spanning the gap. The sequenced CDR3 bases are TGTGCCAGTAGTCCCGCGTTAAGTCGGGGATCCTACGAG. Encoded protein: CASSPALSRGSYE. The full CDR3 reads CASSPALSRGSYEQYF.

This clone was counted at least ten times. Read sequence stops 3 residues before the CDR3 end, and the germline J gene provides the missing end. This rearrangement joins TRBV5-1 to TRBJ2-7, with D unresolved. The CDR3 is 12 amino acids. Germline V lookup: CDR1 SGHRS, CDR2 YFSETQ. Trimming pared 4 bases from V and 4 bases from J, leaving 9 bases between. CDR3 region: CASSPRIYEQYF. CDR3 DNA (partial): TGCGCCAGCAGCCCCAGGATATACGAG.

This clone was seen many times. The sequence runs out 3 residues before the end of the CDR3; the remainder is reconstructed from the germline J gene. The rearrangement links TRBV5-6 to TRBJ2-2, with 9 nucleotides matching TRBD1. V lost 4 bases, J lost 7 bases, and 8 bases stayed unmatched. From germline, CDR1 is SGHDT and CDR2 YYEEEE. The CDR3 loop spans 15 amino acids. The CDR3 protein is CASSTNRGHSGELFF. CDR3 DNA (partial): TGTGCCAGCAGCACGAACAGGGGGCATAGCGGGGAG.

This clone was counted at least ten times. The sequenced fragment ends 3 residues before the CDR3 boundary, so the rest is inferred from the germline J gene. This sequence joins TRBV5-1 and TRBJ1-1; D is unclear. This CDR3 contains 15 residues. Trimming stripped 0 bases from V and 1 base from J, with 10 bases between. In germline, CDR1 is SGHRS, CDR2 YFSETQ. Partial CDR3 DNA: TGCGCCAGCAGCTTGGGGAATCCGGGGAACACTGAA. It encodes CASSLGNPGNTE. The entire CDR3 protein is CASSLGNPGNTEAFF.